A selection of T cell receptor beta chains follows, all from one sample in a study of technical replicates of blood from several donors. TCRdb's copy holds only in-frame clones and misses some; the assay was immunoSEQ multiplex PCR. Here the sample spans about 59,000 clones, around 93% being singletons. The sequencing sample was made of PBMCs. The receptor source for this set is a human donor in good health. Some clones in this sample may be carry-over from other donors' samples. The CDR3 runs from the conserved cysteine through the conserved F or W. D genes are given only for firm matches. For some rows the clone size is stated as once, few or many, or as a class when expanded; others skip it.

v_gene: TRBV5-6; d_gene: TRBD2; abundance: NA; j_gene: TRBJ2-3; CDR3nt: TGTGCCAGCAGCTTGGGAGAGGCGGGGGGCACAGATACGCAGTATTTT; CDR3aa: CASSLGEAGGTDTQYF
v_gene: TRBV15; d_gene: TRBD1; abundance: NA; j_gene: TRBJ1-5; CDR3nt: TGTGCCACCAGCAGACTGACAGGGGGCCCCGGCAATCAGCCCCAGCATTTT; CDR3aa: CATSRLTGGPGNQPQHF
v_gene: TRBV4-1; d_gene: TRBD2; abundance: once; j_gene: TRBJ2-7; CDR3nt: TGCGCCAGCAGCCAAGCGAGCCGGACTAGCGGGCTATCCTACGAGCAGTACTTC; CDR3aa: CASSQASRTSGLSYEQYF
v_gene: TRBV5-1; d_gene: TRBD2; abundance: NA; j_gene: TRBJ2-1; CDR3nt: TGCGCCAGCAGCTTGGCCTGGGGGGGGTCGGTTGAGCAGTTCTTC; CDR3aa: CASSLAWGGSVEQFF
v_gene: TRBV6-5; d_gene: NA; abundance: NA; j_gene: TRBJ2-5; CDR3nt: TGTGCCAGCCAAACTCTGAGGGGGACCCAAGAGACCCAGTACTTC; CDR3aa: CASQTLRGTQETQYF
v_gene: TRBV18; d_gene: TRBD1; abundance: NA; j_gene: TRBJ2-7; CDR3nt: TGTGCCAGCTCACAAGGGACAGGTAGCCGCTACGAGCAGTACTTC; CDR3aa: CASSQGTGSRYEQYF
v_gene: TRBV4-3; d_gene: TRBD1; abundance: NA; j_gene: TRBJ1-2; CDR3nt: TGCGCCAGCAGCCAAGATCTGACAGGGTTCTATGGCTACACCTTC; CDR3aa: CASSQDLTGFYGYTF
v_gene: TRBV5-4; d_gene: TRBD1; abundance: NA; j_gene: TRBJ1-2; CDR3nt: TGTGCCAGCAGCCCAGGGGGGGACAGGCGAATTAACTATGGCTACACCTTC; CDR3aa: CASSPGGDRRINYGYTF
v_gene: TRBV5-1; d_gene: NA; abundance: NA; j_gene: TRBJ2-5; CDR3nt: TGCGCCAGCACACGGACAGCTGCCCTCCAAGAGACCCAGTACTTC; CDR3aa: CASTRTAALQETQYF
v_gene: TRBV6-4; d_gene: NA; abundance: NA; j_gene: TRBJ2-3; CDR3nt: TGTGCCAGCAGTGCTAGCGGCACAGATACGCAGTATTTT; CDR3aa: CASSASGTDTQYF
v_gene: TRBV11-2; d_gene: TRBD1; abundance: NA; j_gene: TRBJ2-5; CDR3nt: TGTGCCAGCAGCCCACGGACAGGGGCCGGGACCCAGTACTTC; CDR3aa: CASSPRTGAGTQYF
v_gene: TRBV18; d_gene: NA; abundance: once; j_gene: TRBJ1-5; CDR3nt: TGTGCCAGCTCCGATGACTATTATCAGCCCCAGCATTTT; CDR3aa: CASSDDYYQPQHF
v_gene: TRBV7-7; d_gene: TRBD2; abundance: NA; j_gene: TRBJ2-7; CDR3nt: TGTGCCAGCAGCCCCAGGAGGGAGGGGAGCTCCTACGAGCAGTACTTC; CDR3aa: CASSPRREGSSYEQYF
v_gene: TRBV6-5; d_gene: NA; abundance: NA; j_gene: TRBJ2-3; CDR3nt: TGTGCCAGCAGTTACTCGGGGGGGCAAGATACGCAGTATTTT; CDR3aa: CASSYSGGQDTQYF
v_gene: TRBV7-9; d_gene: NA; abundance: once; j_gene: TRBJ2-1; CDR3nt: TGTGCCAGCAGCTTAGTCGGAGGGGGCAACAATGAGCAGTTCTTC; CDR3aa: CASSLVGGGNNEQFF
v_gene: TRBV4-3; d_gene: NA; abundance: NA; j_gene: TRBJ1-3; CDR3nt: TGCGCCAGCAGCCAAGATTCCAGCTCTGGAAACACCATATATTTT; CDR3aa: CASSQDSSSGNTIYF
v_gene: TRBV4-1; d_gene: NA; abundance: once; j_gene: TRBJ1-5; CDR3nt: TGCGCCAGCAGCCCGCAGGGTGGGGCCTGGAATCAGCCCCAGCATTTT; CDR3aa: CASSPQGGAWNQPQHF